Sequencing of this TCR beta chain was carried out in a study of blood T cell repertoires in COVID-19. J was trimmed by 7 bases and V by 2 bases; bases with no gene match: 3. The germline V gene encodes CDR1 SGHKS and CDR2 YYEKEE (reference sequence). There are 13 residues in the CDR3. Authors' methods: Estimates of nucleated cell counts were drawn from the amplification of reference gene primers. Profiling relied on immunoSEQ multiplex PCR, and the TCRdb table lists in-frame clones only, not all of them. The V and J calls and the clone size are those of that table, but D and trimming were determined from the DNA. This table holds 140,000 to 150,000 clones, roughly nine tenths found once.

Sequenced input: peripheral blood. This rearrangement joins TRBV5-5 to TRBJ1-5; 7 nucleotides agree with TRBD1. This receptor was obtained from a human donor with COVID-19, enrolled during active disease. The donor label of this sample is uncertain. CDR3 sequence: CASSFGGGQPQHF. The CDR3 bases are TGTGCCAGCAGCTTTGGAGGGGGCCAGCCCCAGCATTTT.